The source of this T cell receptor beta chain is a study of blood T cell repertoires in COVID-19. Study summary: The samples span acute and convalescent COVID-19 from the United States, Italy and Spain. Nucleic acid was either cDNA or gDNA, and it came from T cells, B-cell-depleted T cells, or PBMCs.

As processed by the authors: Estimated nucleated cell counts came from reference gene primer amplification. TCRdb's copy holds only in-frame clones and misses some; the assay was immunoSEQ multiplex PCR. D and trimming come from the DNA, and the V and J calls and clone size come from that table. This sample has 36,000 or so clones; 85% to 90% occur once, and the top ten carry 4.5% to 5%. This CDR3 has 20 residues. Germline assignment: CDR1 SGHRS and CDR2 YFSETQ. Losses at the gene ends were 0 bases for V and 6 bases for J; bases not matched to a gene: 11. The clonotype comes from a woman aged 70-85 years with active COVID-19. The rearrangement links TRBV5-1 to TRBJ2-2; 16 bases are a match to TRBD2. The specimen was peripheral blood. CDR3 loop: CASSLAGTSGGAGWAGELFF. CDR3 sequence (DNA): TGCGCCAGCAGCTTGGCCGGGACTAGCGGGGGGGCCGGCTGGGCCGGGGAGCTGTTTTTT.